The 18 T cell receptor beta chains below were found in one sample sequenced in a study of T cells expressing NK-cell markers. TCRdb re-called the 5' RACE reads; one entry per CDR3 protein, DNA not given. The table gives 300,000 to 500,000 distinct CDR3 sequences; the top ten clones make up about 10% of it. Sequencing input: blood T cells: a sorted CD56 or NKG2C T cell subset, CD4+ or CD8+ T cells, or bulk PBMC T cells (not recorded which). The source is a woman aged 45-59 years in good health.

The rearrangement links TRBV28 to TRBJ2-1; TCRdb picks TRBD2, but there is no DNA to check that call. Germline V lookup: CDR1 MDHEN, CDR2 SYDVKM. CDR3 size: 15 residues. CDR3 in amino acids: CASSLKTSGRVEQFF.

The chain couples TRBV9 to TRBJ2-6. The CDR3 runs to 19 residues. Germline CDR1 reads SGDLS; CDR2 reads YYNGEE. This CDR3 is CASSVRPLSTSSGANVLTF.

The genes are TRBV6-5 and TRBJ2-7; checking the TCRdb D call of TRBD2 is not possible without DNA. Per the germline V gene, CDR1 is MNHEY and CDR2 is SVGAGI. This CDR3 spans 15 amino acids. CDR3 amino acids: CASRPRAGRTYEQYF.

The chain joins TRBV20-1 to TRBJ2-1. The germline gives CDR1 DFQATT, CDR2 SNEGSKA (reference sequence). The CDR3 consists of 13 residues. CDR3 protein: CSASSVVGDEQFF.

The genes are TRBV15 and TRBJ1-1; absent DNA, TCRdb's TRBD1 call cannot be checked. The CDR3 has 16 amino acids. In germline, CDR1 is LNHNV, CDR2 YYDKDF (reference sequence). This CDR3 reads CATSSTGRRMNTEAFF.

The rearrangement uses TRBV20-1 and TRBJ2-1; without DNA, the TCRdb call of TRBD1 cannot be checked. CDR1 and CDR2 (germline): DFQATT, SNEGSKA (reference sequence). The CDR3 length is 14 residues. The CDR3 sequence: CSAVFGTGANEQFF.

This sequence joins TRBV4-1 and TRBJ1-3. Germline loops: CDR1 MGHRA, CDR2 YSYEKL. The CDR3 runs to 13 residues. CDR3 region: CASSGSTGNTIYF.

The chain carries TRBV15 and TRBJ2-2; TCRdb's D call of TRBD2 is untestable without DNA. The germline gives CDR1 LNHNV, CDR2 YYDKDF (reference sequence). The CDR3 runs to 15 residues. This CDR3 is CATSKTLVSAGELFF.

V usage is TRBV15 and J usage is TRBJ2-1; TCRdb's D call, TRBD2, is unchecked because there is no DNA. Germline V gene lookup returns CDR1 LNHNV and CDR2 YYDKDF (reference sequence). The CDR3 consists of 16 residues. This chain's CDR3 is CATLKTSGRGRNEQFF.

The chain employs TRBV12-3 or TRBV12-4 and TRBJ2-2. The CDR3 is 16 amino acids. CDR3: CASSFYGYSNTGELFF.

CDR3 residues: CASSQLAADNEQFF. J is TRBJ2-1 and V is TRBV14; TCRdb's D call of TRBD2 is untestable without DNA. The CDR3 covers 14 residues. Germline CDR1 SGHDN, CDR2 FVKESK.

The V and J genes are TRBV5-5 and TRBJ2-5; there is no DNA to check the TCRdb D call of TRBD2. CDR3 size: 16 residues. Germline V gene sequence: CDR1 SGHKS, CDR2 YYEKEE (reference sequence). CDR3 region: CASSQLLAGDLETQYF.

The CDR3 loop reads CASSASGGLNTEAFF. The chain employs TRBV5-1 and TRBJ1-1; TCRdb returns TRBD1, unconfirmable since there is no DNA. Per germline, CDR1 SGHRS and CDR2 YFSETQ. The CDR3 runs 15 residues.

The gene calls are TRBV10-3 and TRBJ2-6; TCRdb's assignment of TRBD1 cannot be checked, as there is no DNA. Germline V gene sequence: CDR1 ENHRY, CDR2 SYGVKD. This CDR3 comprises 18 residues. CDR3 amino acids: CAISESRGRLSGANVLTF.

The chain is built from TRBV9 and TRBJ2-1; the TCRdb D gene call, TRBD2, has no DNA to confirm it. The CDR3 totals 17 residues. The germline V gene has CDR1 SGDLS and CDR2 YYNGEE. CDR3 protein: CASSVVPSGSSYNEQFF.

The CDR3 is CASSQDWTSGSEQYF. The V call is TRBV4-1, the J call TRBJ2-7; TCRdb's D call of TRBD2 is untestable without DNA. CDR3 size: 15 residues. Looked up from germline, CDR1 is MGHRA and CDR2 is YSYEKL.

Here the CDR3 reads CASSYTGTIHEQYF. V is TRBV6-6 and J is TRBJ2-7; TCRdb indicates TRBD1, and absent DNA this call remains unverified. In germline, CDR1 is MNHNY, CDR2 SVGAGI (reference sequence). The CDR3 length is 14 residues.

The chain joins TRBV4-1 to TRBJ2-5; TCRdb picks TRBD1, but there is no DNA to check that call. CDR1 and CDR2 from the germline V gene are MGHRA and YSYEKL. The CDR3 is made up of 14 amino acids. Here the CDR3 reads CASSRVTGAETQYF.